Listed below are T cell receptor beta chains from one sample, sequenced in a study of OX40 agonist ivuxolimab in advanced cancers. The assay was immunoSEQ multiplex PCR, and TCRdb's table has in-frame clones only and misses some. The data show roughly 64,000 clones, 85% to 90% seen once. Source: CD4+ or CD8+ T cells sorted from blood, taken in a trial of the OX40 agonist ivuxolimab. The origin of the receptors is an adult with an advanced solid tumor such as melanoma, head and neck, liver or kidney cancer. Both conserved end residues are part of each CDR3. D genes are given only for firm matches. Expanded clones get a size class; other rows say once, few or many, or leave the size out.

d_call: -; v_call: TRBV6-1; clone_size: few; j_call: TRBJ1-5; cdr3_aa: CASRNGFGWPQHF; cdr3_nt: TGTGCCAGCCGAAACGGGTTTGGGTGGCCCCAGCATTTT
d_call: TRBD1; v_call: TRBV6-1; clone_size: -; j_call: TRBJ1-2; cdr3_aa: CASRETGGYGYTF; cdr3_nt: TGTGCCAGCAGGGAAACAGGGGGCTATGGCTACACCTTC
d_call: TRBD2; v_call: TRBV27; clone_size: -; j_call: TRBJ2-3; cdr3_aa: CASSLRSGGATDTQYF; cdr3_nt: TGTGCCAGCAGTTTACGTAGCGGGGGCGCCACAGATACGCAGTATTTT
d_call: -; v_call: TRBV30; clone_size: -; j_call: TRBJ2-7; cdr3_aa: CAWAAGRAYEQYF; cdr3_nt: TGTGCCTGGGCAGCAGGGAGAGCCTACGAGCAGTACTTC
d_call: -; v_call: TRBV9; clone_size: -; j_call: TRBJ1-2; cdr3_aa: CASSVGTANYGYTF; cdr3_nt: TGTGCCAGCAGCGTAGGGACCGCAAACTATGGCTACACCTTC
d_call: -; v_call: TRBV6-5; clone_size: -; j_call: TRBJ2-7; cdr3_aa: CASSLGPAYEQYF; cdr3_nt: TGTGCCAGCAGTTTGGGGCCTGCCTACGAGCAGTACTTC
d_call: -; v_call: TRBV30; clone_size: once; j_call: TRBJ1-4; cdr3_aa: CAWSRADVPAGVLEKLFF; cdr3_nt: TGTGCCTGGTCCCGCGCGGACGTCCCGGCAGGGGTATTGGAAAAACTGTTTTTT
d_call: -; v_call: TRBV7-8; clone_size: once; j_call: TRBJ1-2; cdr3_aa: CASSLVGGREPNYGYTF; cdr3_nt: TGTGCCAGCAGCTTAGTGGGGGGGCGCGAACCTAACTATGGCTACACCTTC
d_call: -; v_call: TRBV4-2; clone_size: -; j_call: TRBJ1-1; cdr3_aa: CASSQGHTEAFF; cdr3_nt: TGTGCCAGCAGCCAGGGGCACACTGAAGCTTTCTTT
d_call: -; v_call: TRBV13; clone_size: -; j_call: TRBJ2-3; cdr3_aa: CASSPPGDTQYF; cdr3_nt: TGTGCCAGCAGCCCCCCGGGGGATACGCAGTATTTT
d_call: -; v_call: TRBV10-2; clone_size: -; j_call: TRBJ1-1; cdr3_aa: CASSENINTEAFF; cdr3_nt: TGCGCCAGCAGTGAGAACATTAACACTGAAGCTTTCTTT
d_call: TRBD1; v_call: TRBV5-1; clone_size: -; j_call: TRBJ1-2; cdr3_aa: CASSLDPGTGVFYGYTF; cdr3_nt: TGCGCCAGCAGCTTGGACCCGGGGACAGGGGTTTTCTATGGCTACACCTTC
d_call: TRBD2; v_call: TRBV7-9; clone_size: -; j_call: TRBJ2-5; cdr3_aa: CASSSASGGAYRLETQYF; cdr3_nt: TGTGCCAGCAGCTCCGCTAGCGGGGGGGCCTATAGGTTGGAGACCCAGTACTTC
d_call: TRBD1; v_call: TRBV11-2; clone_size: -; j_call: TRBJ2-2; cdr3_aa: CASSPRDRINTGELFF; cdr3_nt: TGTGCCAGCAGCCCCCGGGACAGAATTAACACCGGGGAGCTGTTTTTT
d_call: -; v_call: TRBV15; clone_size: -; j_call: TRBJ2-5; cdr3_aa: CATSRESGQETQYF; cdr3_nt: TGTGCCACCAGCAGAGAAAGCGGACAAGAGACCCAGTACTTC
d_call: TRBD1; v_call: TRBV28; clone_size: -; j_call: TRBJ1-1; cdr3_aa: CASSFAGGVEAFF; cdr3_nt: TGTGCCAGCAGTTTTGCAGGGGGGGTTGAAGCTTTCTTT
d_call: -; v_call: TRBV2; clone_size: -; j_call: TRBJ2-7; cdr3_aa: CASIQGIYEQYF; cdr3_nt: TGTGCCAGCATCCAGGGGATCTACGAGCAGTACTTC
d_call: TRBD2; v_call: TRBV9; clone_size: few; j_call: TRBJ2-3; cdr3_aa: CASSASGRADTQYF; cdr3_nt: TGTGCCAGCAGCGCAAGCGGGAGAGCAGATACGCAGTATTTT